A single T cell receptor beta chain is shown here with its context. One end of the junction fails to match germline, which may point to a read error. Germline lookup yields CDR1 MDHEN and CDR2 SYDVKM. The CDR3 consists of 14 residues. This sample was included in a study of blood T cell repertoires in COVID-19. Study as a whole: The United States, Italy and Spain provided the acute and convalescent COVID-19 samples. Nucleic acid was either cDNA or gDNA, and it came from T cells, B-cell-depleted T cells, or PBMCs.

Original handling: Estimated nucleated cell counts came from reference gene primer amplification. The protocol was immunoSEQ multiplex PCR, while the TCRdb copy is restricted to in-frame clones and leaves out a portion. V and J calls and clone size are copied from that table; D and trimming were computed from the DNA. The sample holds under 130,000 clones, around 74% seen once. This TCR derives from a woman aged 70-85 years with acute or convalescent COVID-19. J is TRBJ1-2 and V is TRBV28, with D uncertain. Sequenced input: peripheral blood. The CDR3 loop is CASSLWVANSGYTF. The CDR3, as DNA: TGTGCCAGCAGTTTATGGGTAGCGAACTCTGGCTACACCTTC.